Below, 13 T cell receptor beta chains from the same sample are listed, as sequenced in a study of T cell changes during pregnancy in multiple sclerosis. Using immunoSEQ multiplex PCR, the repertoire was profiled, and TCRdb retains in-frame clones only, with some absent. Of about 97,000 clones listed, approximately 92% are singletons. Material: peripheral blood, obtained in the second trimester of pregnancy. These receptors were obtained from a female donor with multiple sclerosis, enrolled in a pregnancy study.

This chain joins TRBV14 and TRBJ1-3; D might be TRBD1 (6 bases). CDR1 is SGHDN and CDR2 is FVKESK in the germline V gene. The V end was cut by 3 bases, the J end by 0 bases, with 12 bases between. The CDR3 length is 16 residues. The CDR3: CASSHMGQLSGNTIYF. CDR3 sequence (DNA): TGTGCCAGCAGCCACATGGGACAACTCTCTGGAAACACCATATATTTT.

The chain is built from TRBV28 and TRBJ2-1; D possibly corresponds to TRBD2 (6 bases). This CDR3 region has 15 residues. Trimming removed 3 bases from V and 0 bases from J, with 9 bases in between. The germline V gene encodes CDR1 MDHEN and CDR2 SYDVKM. The CDR3 DNA sequence: TGTGCCAGCAGTTTTCGGGAGAGCTCCTACAATGAGCAGTTCTTC. Encoded protein: CASSFRESSYNEQFF.

The chain carries TRBV5-4 and TRBJ1-1; no reliable D call. The germline gives CDR1 SGHNT, CDR2 YYREEE (reference sequence). The length of the CDR3 is 14 residues. V gave up 4 bases and J gave up 1 base, with 11 bases separating them. The CDR3 loop is CASSLAPGNTEAFF. In DNA, the CDR3 is TGTGCCAGCAGCCTGGCCCCGGGGAACACTGAAGCTTTCTTT.

This chain joins TRBV5-1 and TRBJ2-7; maybe TRBD2 (6 bases). CDR1 and CDR2 from the germline V gene are SGHRS and YFSETQ. This CDR3 is built from 14 residues. Trimming removed 2 bases at V and 2 bases at J, with 11 bases between. CDR3 nucleotides: TGCGCCAGCAGCTTCGCCGGGAGTCCCTACGAGCAGTACTTC. Amino acids: CASSFAGSPYEQYF.

The rearrangement uses TRBV4-1 and TRBJ2-1, with 10 bases aligning to TRBD2. V shed 1 base, J shed 8 bases, and the junction held 2 bases outside the gene matches. This CDR3 has 14 amino acids. Germline V lookup: CDR1 MGHRA, CDR2 YSYEKL. As DNA, the CDR3 is TGCGCCAGCAGCCAAGGGACTAGCGGCTATGAGCAGTTCTTC. Translation: CASSQGTSGYEQFF.

The J gene is TRBJ2-1, the V gene TRBV5-1; the D gene is possibly TRBD2 (5 bases). This CDR3 is 16 amino acids long. V was shortened by 3 bases and J by 0 bases, with 13 bases between the two germline ends. CDR1 is SGHRS and CDR2 is YFSETQ in the germline V gene. The CDR3 nucleotides are TGCGCCAGCAGCTCGCCGGAGGCTAGCTCCTACAATGAGCAGTTCTTC. Translated: CASSSPEASSYNEQFF. Full variable domain (missing parts from reference TRBV5-1 and TRBJ2-1): KAGVTQTPRYLIKTRGQQVTLSCSPISGHRSVSWYQQTPGQGLQFLFEYFSETQRNKGNFPGRFSGRQFSNSRSEMNVSTLELGDSALYLCASSSPEASSYNEQFFGPGTRLTVL.

The chain recombines TRBV15 with TRBJ1-5; TRBD1 aligns across 7 bases. The CDR3 sequence is 16 residues long. Trimming cost V 5 bases and J 3 bases; bases outside gene matches: 10. Germline CDR1 LNHNV, CDR2 YYDKDF (reference sequence). CDR3 in amino acids: CATSPTTGPYNQPQHF. CDR3 bases: TGTGCCACCAGCCCTACGACAGGGCCCTACAATCAGCCCCAGCATTTT.

The sample holds a few counts of this clone. CDR3 DNA: TGTGCCAGCGCCAGCTCGGGAGGGAACGAGCAGTACTTC. Its translation is CASASSGGNEQYF. V is TRBV7-2 and J is TRBJ2-7, with 8 bases lining up with TRBD2. Germline assignment: CDR1 SGHTA and CDR2 FQGNSA. Germline trimming cut 8 bases from V and 5 bases from J; bases unmatched to any gene: 8. There are 13 residues in the CDR3.

The V call is TRBV27, the J call TRBJ2-5, with D possibly being TRBD2 (5 bases). The CDR3 has 14 amino acids. Looked up from germline, CDR1 is MNHEY and CDR2 is SMNVEV (reference sequence). V was trimmed by 4 bases and J by 2 bases, leaving 11 bases between them. CDR3 sequence (DNA): TGTGCCAGCAGTTATAGCGTAAATCAAGAGACCCAGTACTTC. Translating gives CASSYSVNQETQYF.

The V gene is TRBV6-1, the J gene TRBJ2-1; TRBD2 agrees at 9 bases. Looked up from germline, CDR1 is MNHNS and CDR2 is SASEGT. V shed 6 bases, J shed 3 bases, and the junction held 3 bases outside the gene matches. This CDR3 spans 14 amino acids. The CDR3 coding sequence is TGTGCCAGCAGAAGTAGCGGGAGCTACAATGAGCAGTTCTTC. This translates into CASRSSGSYNEQFF.

This chain joins TRBV6-1 and TRBJ2-1; 10 positions agree with TRBD1. J lost 8 bases, V lost 6 bases, and 7 bases had no gene match. Germline V lookup: CDR1 MNHNS, CDR2 SASEGT. This CDR3 contains 14 residues. Written as DNA, the CDR3 is TGTGCCAGCAGCCGACAGGGGGCAAGGGATGAGCAGTTCTTC. Protein: CASSRQGARDEQFF.

The chain recombines TRBV11-1 with TRBJ2-1; 7 nucleotides align to TRBD2. From germline, CDR1 is SGHAT and CDR2 FQDESV (reference sequence). There are 16 residues in the CDR3. Trimming cost V 6 bases and J 3 bases; bases outside gene matches: 11. The DNA of the CDR3 is TGTGCCAGCAGTTTCATAACTAGCGTTGTCTACAATGAGCAGTTCTTC. It codes for CASSFITSVVYNEQFF.

Written as DNA, the CDR3 is TGTGCCAGCAGTTCGGGACAGGGCCCTCAAGAGACCCAGTACTTC. Translated: CASSSGQGPQETQYF. The chain has TRBV28 and TRBJ2-5; 9 bases are a match to TRBD1. This CDR3 region has 15 residues. CDR1 MDHEN and CDR2 SYDVKM come from the germline V gene. Trimming cost V 4 bases and J 2 bases; bases outside gene matches: 5.